A single sample gave rise to the 26 T cell receptor beta chains below, sequenced in a study of low-dose radiotherapy and immunotherapy resistance in tumors. Time point in this sample: after trial treatment. Treatment in this sample: LDRT plus nivolumab, ipilimumab, low-dose cyclophosphamide and aspirin (RACIN trial). Primers targeting TRAV and TRBV primed first-strand cDNA, covering alpha and beta chains. TCR amplification ran about 20 PCR cycles using constant-region and V-primer adapter primers. One entry per CDR3 protein, called by TCRdb with MiXCR from the reads. The sample consists of about 100,000 distinct CDR3 sequences, less than 25% of them appearing once. Material: PBMCs, obtained after low-dose radiotherapy plus immunotherapy. All receptors come from a male donor with prostate cancer.

This clonotype came up once. Sequence at one end of the junction differs from germline and may be a read error. The chain recombines TRBV27 with TRBJ2-1; maybe TRBD1 (6 bases). Per the germline V gene, CDR1 is MNHEY and CDR2 is SMNVEV (reference sequence). CDR3 length equals 15 residues. The DNA of the CDR3 is TGTGACAGCAGCTTCGGACAGAGATCCTACAATGAGCAGTTCTTC. Residues: CDSSFGQRSYNEQFF.

J is TRBJ1-2 and V is TRBV20-1; 10 bases align to TRBD1. V lost 2 bases and J lost 3; bases outside the gene matches: 3. The CDR3 sequence is 14 residues long. Germline V gene sequence: CDR1 DFQATT, CDR2 SNEGSKA (reference sequence). For the CDR3, the DNA is TGCAGTGCTAGATCCGGGACAGGGGACTATGGCTACACCTTC. It translates to CSARSGTGDYGYTF.

This clonotype was counted ten times or more. The CDR3 loop is CASSQVLETQYF. The CDR3 DNA reads TGTGCCAGCAGCCAAGTTCTAGAGACCCAGTACTTC. The chain links TRBV14 to TRBJ2-5; D is unclear. This CDR3 spans 12 amino acids. Germline-derived CDR1 and CDR2 are SGHDN and FVKESK. Trimming took 1 base from V and 4 from J, leaving 4 bases between them.

At least ten counts were recorded for this clonotype. The V and J genes are TRBV27 and TRBJ1-6, with TRBD1 matching over 7 bases. The CDR3 extends over 15 amino acids. The germline CDR1 and CDR2 sequences are MNHEY and SMNVEV (reference sequence). Trimming removed 6 bases from V and 4 bases from J; junction bases left unmatched: 6. The CDR3 bases are TGTGCCAGCAGCGCGAAGGACAGGTATAATTCACCCCTCCACTTT. This codes for CASSAKDRYNSPLHF.

There are many counts of this clonotype. The chain uses TRBV12-3 or TRBV12-4 and TRBJ2-1, with D tentatively TRBD2 (6 bases). The germline V and J ends were trimmed by 5 bases and 4 bases, with 15 bases remaining between them. There are 15 residues in the CDR3. CDR3 region: CASSRLVGTYNEQFF. The CDR3 nucleotides are TGTGCCAGCAGTCGACTAGTCGGGACTTACAATGAGCAGTTCTTC.

At least ten counts were recorded for this clonotype. The CDR3 DNA reads as TGTGCCAGCAGCGTTGGGACAGGTCCCTCACCCCTCCACTTT. This encodes CASSVGTGPSPLHF. This sequence joins TRBV11-2 and TRBJ1-6, with 8 bases identical to TRBD1. The CDR3 is 14 amino acids. V lost 5 bases to trimming and J lost 10 bases; unmatched junction nucleotides: 7. Germline assignment: CDR1 SGHAT and CDR2 FQNNGV.

This clonotype was recorded once. The likely explanation is a read error, given a far larger clone one base away. The chain uses TRBV5-8 and TRBJ1-4, with a weak D call TRBD1 (6 bases). Per germline, CDR1 SGHTS and CDR2 YDEGEE. The CDR3 length is 16 residues. The CDR3 DNA is TGTGCCGGCAGCCGAAGACAGGATAAGACTAATGAAAAACTGTTTTTT. Its protein product is CAGSRRQDKTNEKLFF.

With regard to this clonotype: The junction differs from germline at one of its ends, possibly a read error. CDR3 residues: CASSLVGGRPNYGYTF. The CDR3 nucleotides are TGTGCCAGCAGCTTGGTGGGCGGGCGCCCTAACTATGGCTACACCTTC. The chain joins TRBV5-3 to TRBJ1-2; no definite D call. TRBV5-3 is marked as an open reading frame, function uncertain. The CDR3 contains 16 residues.

This clonotype was counted at least ten times. V gene TRBV3-1 combines with J gene TRBJ2-2, with 8 positions matching TRBD1. Germline V gives CDR1 LGHDT, CDR2 YNNKEL (reference sequence). With V trimmed by 0 bases and J by 4 bases, 7 bases remained unmatched. This CDR3 has 17 residues. CDR3 sequence: CASSQEFGQGGTGELFF. DNA of the CDR3: TGTGCCAGCAGCCAAGAGTTTGGACAGGGTGGCACCGGGGAGCTGTTTTTT.

This clonotype was counted at least ten times. The chain is built from TRBV18 and TRBJ2-7, with D perhaps matching TRBD1 (6 bases). Germline CDR1 KGHSH, CDR2 LQKENI. CDR3 length: 15 amino acids. Trimming shortened V by 3 bases and J by 6 bases, and 18 bases separated the two germline ends. CDR3: CASSPTDQGLGEQYF. The CDR3 DNA sequence: TGTGCCAGCTCACCTACCGACCAGGGGCTGGGCGAGCAGTACTTC.

The genes are TRBV19 and TRBJ1-5; D unclear. Germline values: CDR1 LNHDA, CDR2 SQIVND (reference sequence). Deletions cut 6 bases from V and 6 bases from J, with 9 bases between. This CDR3 has 12 residues. CDR3 region: CASRAKGQPQHF. The DNA of the CDR3 is TGTGCCAGTAGGGCAAAGGGTCAGCCCCAGCATTTT. Looking up the rest from reference TRBV19 and TRBJ1-5 gives the full variable domain: DGGITQSPKYLFRKEGQNVTLSCEQNLNHDAMYWYRQDPGQGLRLIYYSQIVNDFQKGDIAEGYSVSREKKESFPLTVTSAQKNPTAFYLCASRAKGQPQHFGDGTRLSIL.

This clonotype has a count of ten or more. CDR3 nucleotides: TGTGCCAGCCCGGACAGCGACTATGGCTACACCTTC. It translates to CASPDSDYGYTF. The rearrangement uses TRBV2 and TRBJ1-2, with D maybe TRBD1 (6 bases). Germline loops: CDR1 SNHLY, CDR2 FYNNEI. CDR3 length: 12 residues. V shed 8 bases and J shed 3 bases, with 10 bases lying between them.

Ten or more counts support this clonotype. CDR3 bases: TGTGCCAGCAGTTACTCGGGCGCAACGAACACCGGGGAGCTGTTTTTT. This sequence encodes CASSYSGATNTGELFF. The chain uses TRBV6-2 or TRBV6-3 and TRBJ2-2; D remains unclear. Per the germline V gene, CDR1 is MNHEY and CDR2 is SVGEGT. Trimming shortened V by 0 bases and J by 0 bases, and 8 bases separated the two germline ends. This CDR3 spans 16 amino acids.

This clonotype has ten or more counts. The gene calls are TRBV7-9 and TRBJ2-2; D remains ambiguous. CDR3 length equals 13 residues. V lost 4 bases to trimming and J lost 4 bases, with 7 bases between them. The V gene's germline CDR1 is SEHNR and CDR2 FQNEAQ (reference sequence). The CDR3 is CASSSWSTGELFF. CDR3 bases: TGTGCCAGCAGCTCCTGGAGCACCGGGGAGCTGTTTTTT.

This clonotype was found many times. V gene TRBV12-3 or TRBV12-4 combines with J gene TRBJ1-2, with D unclear. V was clipped by 3 bases and J by 1 base, with 9 bases between them. The length of the CDR3 is 14 residues. CDR3 DNA: TGTGCCAGCAGTTTTCGCAGGTTTAACTATGGCTACACCTTC. Translated: CASSFRRFNYGYTF.

In its sample, this clonotype was seen many times. The chain uses TRBV2 and TRBJ2-6; 7 bases align to TRBD1. There are 16 residues in the CDR3. The germline V gene has CDR1 SNHLY and CDR2 FYNNEI. Unmatched junction bases numbered 8, after V lost 7 bases and J lost 2 bases. The CDR3 here is CASKLDRDTGANVLTF. CDR3 nucleotide sequence: TGTGCCAGCAAACTCGACAGGGACACTGGGGCCAACGTCCTGACTTTC.

The chain uses TRBV4-1 and TRBJ2-4, with D uncertain. The CDR3 length is 13 residues. V dropped 0 bases and J dropped 7 bases, with 7 bases sitting between them. Germline V gives CDR1 MGHRA, CDR2 YSYEKL. In nucleotides, the CDR3 is TGCGCCAGCAGCCAAGAAGGTGGGAACATTCAGTACTTC. Its translation: CASSQEGGNIQYF.

This clonotype was detected many times. J is TRBJ2-1 and V is TRBV12-3 or TRBV12-4, with D perhaps matching TRBD1 or TRBD2 (5 bases each). This CDR3 region has 18 residues. With 6 bases removed from V and 7 bases from J, the gap between germline ends came to 28 bases. The CDR3 DNA sequence: TGTGCCAGCAGGCACCAGGGAGCTAGGGCACGGGTTTTGAATGAGCAGTTCTTC. Residues: CASRHQGARARVLNEQFF.

This clonotype was counted a few times. The chain couples TRBV5-1 to TRBJ2-5; D is undetermined. This CDR3 is 14 amino acids long. From germline, CDR1 is SGHRS and CDR2 YFSETQ. V lost 2 bases, J lost 5 bases, and 13 bases lay in between. The CDR3 loop is CASSLSASEETQYF. The CDR3 DNA is TGCGCCAGCAGCTTATCGGCCTCGGAGGAGACCCAGTACTTC.

This clonotype appeared many times. The chain is built from TRBV12-5 and TRBJ2-5; no firm D call. V lost 5 bases to trimming and J lost 1 base, with 11 bases between them. CDR3 length: 14 residues. Per germline, CDR1 LGHNT and CDR2 FRNRAP. This CDR3 reads CASGPRAIQETQYF. The CDR3 DNA follows: TGTGCTAGTGGTCCCCGGGCGATCCAAGAGACCCAGTACTTC.

This clonotype was observed many times. The chain employs TRBV7-3 and TRBJ2-2; tentatively, D is TRBD1 (5 bases). The ends were cut back, 1 base at V and 5 bases at J, with 17 bases in the middle. The CDR3 sequence is 17 residues long. Germline V gives CDR1 SGHTA, CDR2 FQGTGA. CDR3 protein: CASSLIVAGIRTGELFF. CDR3 in DNA: TGTGCCAGCAGCTTAATAGTGGCAGGGATCCGTACCGGGGAGCTGTTTTTT.

In its sample, this clonotype was seen many times. The V and J genes are TRBV3-1 and TRBJ1-1, with D hard to call. V gave up 0 bases and J gave up 11 bases, with 19 bases separating them. The CDR3 consists of 15 residues. Germline V lookup: CDR1 LGHDT, CDR2 YNNKEL (reference sequence). CDR3 region: CASSQDLGPPETAFF. CDR3 sequence (DNA): TGTGCCAGCAGCCAAGATCTAGGGCCCCCTGAGACGGCTTTCTTT. Supplemented by reference TRBV3-1 and TRBJ1-1, the full variable domain reads DTAVSQTPKYLVTQMGNDKSIKCEQNLGHDTMYWYKQDSKKFLKIMFSYNNKELIINETVPNRFSPKSPDKAHLNLHINSLELGDSAVYFCASSQDLGPPETAFFGQGTRLTVV.

This clonotype was recorded many times. The V call is TRBV5-1, the J call TRBJ1-2; TRBD1 is a possible D gene (5 bases). The germline CDR1 and CDR2 sequences are SGHRS and YFSETQ. The CDR3 is 15 amino acids. V was shortened by 3 bases and J by 7 bases, with 19 bases between the two germline ends. The chain's CDR3 is CASSWGTGYSGGYTF. The DNA of the CDR3 is TGCGCCAGCAGCTGGGGGACGGGCTACTCCGGTGGCTACACCTTC.

The chain uses TRBV5-6 and TRBJ1-3; D not resolved. This CDR3 is 14 amino acids long. Germline CDR1 reads SGHDT; CDR2 reads YYEEEE. V was clipped by 2 bases and J by 7 bases, with 13 bases between them. CDR3 DNA sequence: TGTGCCAGCAGCTTCGGTCCTGCCGGGAACACCATATATTTT. It encodes CASSFGPAGNTIYF.

This clonotype was seen repeatedly, ten times or more. The chain has TRBV3-1 and TRBJ1-5, with 7 bases identical to TRBD1. There are 15 residues in the CDR3. The ends lost 0 bases at V and 5 bases at J; junction bases unmatched: 4. In germline, CDR1 is LGHDT, CDR2 YNNKEL (reference sequence). CDR3 nucleotide sequence: TGTGCCAGCAGCCAAGACAGGGGGGTTCATCAGCCCCAGCATTTT. Its translation: CASSQDRGVHQPQHF.

This clonotype was seen many times. The genes are TRBV28 and TRBJ2-5; 8 positions agree with TRBD2. J lost 5 bases, V lost 10 bases, and 18 bases had no gene match. The germline V gene has CDR1 MDHEN and CDR2 SYDVKM. The CDR3 extends over 16 amino acids. The CDR3 loop reads CATRILSGGARETQYF. DNA of the CDR3: TGTGCCACCCGGATTTTGTCGGGGGGGGCCCGGGAGACCCAGTACTTC.